Reported below is one TCR beta chain. These data belong to a study of cytomegalovirus exposure and HLA in healthy donors. Deletions cut 4 bases from V and 0 bases from J, with 10 bases between. The CDR3 has 16 residues. From germline, CDR1 is KGHSH and CDR2 LQKENI. Produced via immunoSEQ multiplex PCR; TCRdb's table is partial and in-frame only. This sample has tens of thousands of clones; approximately 94% occur once, and the top ten carry approximately 3%. Sequenced material: PBMCs. The clonotype comes from a woman under 30 in good health and CMV-seropositive. This sequence joins TRBV18 and TRBJ2-6; D is perhaps TRBD1 (5 bases). For the CDR3, the DNA is TGTGCCAGCTCACAAGACAGACGCTCTGGGGCCAACGTCCTGACTTTC. It specifies CASSQDRRSGANVLTF.